Each of the 21 T cell receptor beta chains below was sequenced from the same sample in a study of OX40 agonist ivuxolimab in advanced cancers. Assay: immunoSEQ multiplex PCR; the TCRdb copy retains only in-frame clones and omits some. The data hold about 35,000 clones, with around 85% observed a single time. Sequenced here: CD4+ or CD8+ T cells sorted from blood, sampled in a trial of the OX40 agonist ivuxolimab. These receptors came from an adult with an advanced solid tumor such as melanoma, head and neck, liver or kidney cancer.

The CDR3 nucleotides are TGTGCCAGCAGCTTAGCGGGAGTAGCGGGAGTATACGAGCAGTACTTC. Translated: CASSLAGVAGVYEQYF. The chain carries TRBV11-1 and TRBJ2-7; 9 nucleotides match TRBD2. After removal of 0 bases from V and 4 bases from J, the junction contained 7 bases not matched to a gene. Germline CDR1 and CDR2: SGHAT and FQDESV (reference sequence). The CDR3 is 16 residues long.

This chain connects TRBV28 to TRBJ1-1; no reliable D call. V lost 4 bases and J lost 2, with 2 bases in between. Germline lookup yields CDR1 MDHEN and CDR2 SYDVKM. The CDR3 totals 11 residues. DNA of the CDR3: TGTGCCAGCAGTTCCAACACTGAAGCTTTCTTT. Translation gives CASSSNTEAFF.

The chain is built from TRBV11-2 and TRBJ2-7, with 8 bases that match TRBD2. V trimming: 2 bases; J trimming: 1 base; junction bases outside the gene matches: 10. This CDR3 has 17 residues. Germline values: CDR1 SGHAT, CDR2 FQNNGV. The CDR3 region has the DNA TGTGCCAGCAGCTTACTGTTGATGCCTAGCGGGTCCTACGAGCAGTACTTC. It specifies CASSLLLMPSGSYEQYF. Looking up the rest from reference TRBV11-2 and TRBJ2-7 gives the full variable domain: EAGVAQSPRYKIIEKRQSVAFWCNPISGHATLYWYQQILGQGPKLLIQFQNNGVVDDSQLPKDRFSAERLKGVDSTLKIQPAKLEDSAVYLCASSLLLMPSGSYEQYFGPGTRLTVT.

The genes are TRBV6-5 and TRBJ2-6; D possibly corresponds to TRBD1 (6 bases). The V gene lost 5 bases and the J gene lost 1 base, with 9 bases spanning the gap. CDR1 and CDR2 from the germline V gene are MNHEY and SVGAGI. The CDR3 has 15 amino acids. The CDR3 sequence: CASSRTGSGANVLTF. For the CDR3, the DNA is TGTGCCAGCAGTCGAACAGGGTCTGGGGCCAACGTCCTGACTTTC.

This sequence joins TRBV5-5 and TRBJ1-5; possibly TRBD1 for D (5 bases). Trimming pared 0 bases from V and 5 bases from J, leaving 15 bases between. This CDR3 spans 16 amino acids. Germline-derived CDR1 and CDR2 are SGHKS and YYEKEE (reference sequence). CDR3 protein: CASSLGGPRGHQPQHF. The CDR3, as DNA: TGTGCCAGCAGCTTGGGTGGACCTAGGGGTCATCAGCCCCAGCATTTT.

The genes are TRBV19 and TRBJ2-2; TRBD2 agrees at 10 bases. Germline CDR1 is LNHDA and CDR2 is SQIVND (reference sequence). Trimming took 4 bases from V and 0 from J; bases not matched to a gene: 2. The CDR3 totals 16 residues. The CDR3 DNA follows: TGTGCCAGTAGTAGGGGACTAGCGTCGAACACCGGGGAGCTGTTTTTT. Translation gives CASSRGLASNTGELFF.

The chain joins TRBV14 to TRBJ2-6; D may correspond to TRBD1 or TRBD2 (5 bases each). The CDR3 spans 15 residues. V gave up 2 bases and J gave up 2 bases, with 7 bases separating them. The germline gives CDR1 SGHDN, CDR2 FVKESK. This CDR3 reads CASSQLGAGANVLTF. CDR3 DNA: TGTGCCAGCAGCCAATTGGGGGCTGGGGCCAACGTCCTGACTTTC.

V and J are TRBV4-1 and TRBJ2-2; the D call may be TRBD1 or TRBD2 (6 bases each). This CDR3 has 16 amino acids. Germline V gives CDR1 MGHRA, CDR2 YSYEKL. The ends were cut back, 1 base at V and 6 bases at J, with 15 bases in the middle. The DNA of the CDR3 is TGCGCCAGCAGCCAAGCGACCGGGGGCGTCGCCGGGGAGCTGTTTTTT. This translates into CASSQATGGVAGELFF.

CDR3: CASSKGLAVTYEQYF. The CDR3 DNA is TGTGCCAGCAGTAAAGGACTAGCTGTAACCTACGAGCAGTACTTC. The chain uses TRBV6-5 and TRBJ2-7; 8 positions agree with TRBD2. Germline trimming cut 5 bases from V and 2 bases from J; bases unmatched to any gene: 8. In germline, CDR1 is MNHEY, CDR2 SVGAGI. The CDR3 has 15 amino acids.

The chain joins TRBV5-1 to TRBJ2-7, with 7 bases lining up with TRBD1. This CDR3 contains 14 residues. Per the germline V gene, CDR1 is SGHRS and CDR2 is YFSETQ. After removal of 0 bases from V and 2 bases from J, the junction contained 2 bases not matched to a gene. CDR3 region: CASSLGDRAYEQYF. The CDR3 coding sequence is TGCGCCAGCAGCTTGGGGGACAGAGCCTACGAGCAGTACTTC. Based on the CDR3 plus reference TRBV5-1 and TRBJ2-7, the full variable domain is KAGVTQTPRYLIKTRGQQVTLSCSPISGHRSVSWYQQTPGQGLQFLFEYFSETQRNKGNFPGRFSGRQFSNSRSEMNVSTLELGDSALYLCASSLGDRAYEQYFGPGTRLTVT.

The chain is built from TRBV30 and TRBJ2-5; tentatively, D is TRBD1 (5 bases). Germline V gene lookup returns CDR1 GTSNPN and CDR2 SVGIG (reference sequence). Trimming took off 2 bases at V and 1 base at J, with 14 bases between the two ends. The CDR3 totals 15 residues. The CDR3 sequence: CAWSPTGGAQETQYF. The CDR3 DNA sequence: TGTGCCTGGAGTCCGACTGGTGGGGCCCAAGAGACCCAGTACTTC.

J is TRBJ2-1 and V is TRBV29-1; 8 bases match TRBD2. The CDR3 spans 17 residues. V was clipped by 6 bases and J by 6 bases; unmatched bases: 19. Per germline, CDR1 SQVTM and CDR2 ANQGSEA. CDR3 sequence (DNA): TGCAGCGTCGTGAAGGGGGTGGGACTAGGGCACTTCAATGAGCAGTTCTTC. Encoded protein: CSVVKGVGLGHFNEQFF.

In its sample, this clone was seen once. The CDR3 sequence: CASRQEGRGGLYEQYF. CDR3 nucleotide sequence: TGTGCCAGCCGACAGGAGGGCAGGGGCGGCTTGTACGAGCAGTACTTC. The chain is built from TRBV28 and TRBJ2-7; either TRBD1 or TRBD2 may fit D (6 bases each). V dropped 8 bases and J dropped 4 bases, with 24 bases sitting between them. Per germline, CDR1 MDHEN and CDR2 SYDVKM. The CDR3 covers 16 residues.

V is TRBV18 and J is TRBJ2-3; D might be TRBD1 or TRBD2, each matching 5 bases. The CDR3 loop spans 14 amino acids. CDR1 and CDR2 (germline): KGHSH, LQKENI. V lost 4 bases and J 3 bases, leaving 11 bases between the germline ends. The CDR3 DNA reads as TGTGCCAGCTCACGGGACCTTAAAACAGATACGCAGTATTTT. Protein sequence: CASSRDLKTDTQYF.

This chain links TRBV28 with TRBJ1-4; D is unresolved. The CDR3 extends over 13 amino acids. With 6 bases removed from V and 3 bases from J, the gap between germline ends came to 8 bases. Germline CDR1 is MDHEN and CDR2 is SYDVKM. CDR3 sequence (DNA): TGTGCCAGCAGCCTCCTTTCTAATGAAAAACTGTTTTTT. This gives the protein CASSLLSNEKLFF.

The chain carries TRBV2 and TRBJ2-7, with TRBD1 identical over 7 bases. Per the germline V gene, CDR1 is SNHLY and CDR2 is FYNNEI. The CDR3 runs to 14 residues. V shed 6 bases and J 3 bases; nucleotides not matched to a gene: 8. DNA of the CDR3: TGTGCCAGCAGCCGGGCTAGGGACAGCTACGAGCAGTACTTC. Its translation: CASSRARDSYEQYF.

The J gene is TRBJ1-2, the V gene TRBV5-6, with D uncertain. The ends were cut back, 2 bases at V and 4 bases at J, with 6 bases in the middle. The CDR3 loop spans 12 amino acids. CDR1 is SGHDT, CDR2 YYEEEE, per germline. CDR3 protein: CASSFGSYGYTF. The DNA for the CDR3 is TGTGCCAGCAGCTTTGGCTCCTATGGCTACACCTTC. Variable domain in full (rest from reference TRBV5-6 and TRBJ1-2): DAGVTQSPTHLIKTRGQQVTLRCSPKSGHDTVSWYQQALGQGPQFIFQYYEEEERQRGNFPDRFSGHQFPNYSSELNVNALLLGDSALYLCASSFGSYGYTFGSGTRLTVV.

The J gene is TRBJ2-7, the V gene TRBV18, with D perhaps matching TRBD1 (6 bases). Germline lookup yields CDR1 KGHSH and CDR2 LQKENI. The length of the CDR3 is 13 residues. The germline V and J ends were trimmed by 3 bases and 3 bases, with 9 bases remaining between them. CDR3 nucleotide sequence: TGTGCCAGCTCACCGGGACAAATCTACGAGCAGTACTTC. Translation: CASSPGQIYEQYF. Full variable domain (missing parts from reference TRBV18 and TRBJ2-7): NAGVMQNPRHLVRRRGQEARLRCSPMKGHSHVYWYRQLPEEGLKFMVYLQKENIIDESGMPKERFSAEFPKEGPSILRIQQVVRGDSAAYFCASSPGQIYEQYFGPGTRLTVT.

By share, this clone ranks as medium-sized (0.01 to 0.1%). The V call is TRBV4-1, the J call TRBJ1-3; D gene uncertain. Looked up from germline, CDR1 is MGHRA and CDR2 is YSYEKL. The CDR3 is 17 amino acids. The V and J ends lost 5 bases and 0 bases respectively, with 17 bases between them. CDR3 nucleotides: TGCGCCAGCAGCGGGTGGACGCGAAACCTCTCTGGAAACACCATATATTTT. Residues: CASSGWTRNLSGNTIYF.

The chain uses TRBV30 and TRBJ1-2; D is ambiguous. The CDR3 has 11 residues. Germline-derived CDR1 and CDR2 are GTSNPN and SVGIG (reference sequence). Trimming cost V 8 bases and J 4 bases, with 11 bases left between them. The CDR3 bases are TGTGCCCGGCAGGTTCTCTATGGCTACACCTTC. Translating it yields CARQVLYGYTF. Together with reference TRBV30 and TRBJ1-2, the CDR3 gives the full variable domain: SQTIHQWPATLVQPVGSPLSLECTVEGTSNPNLYWYRQAAGRGLQLLFYSVGIGQISSEVPQNLSASRPQDRQFILSSKKLLLSDSGFYLCARQVLYGYTFGSGTRLTVV.

The chain has TRBV6-5 and TRBJ2-1; 12 bases are a match to TRBD2. The CDR3 runs 15 residues. Germline lookup yields CDR1 MNHEY and CDR2 SVGAGI. V shed 4 bases and J 9 bases; nucleotides not matched to a gene: 7. The CDR3 spells CASSFLAGGPGEQFF. The CDR3 coding sequence is TGTGCCAGCAGTTTTCTAGCGGGAGGGCCCGGTGAGCAGTTCTTC.